The rows below give T cell receptor beta chains drawn from one sample of a study of CD8 T cells in Susac syndrome. TCRdb reanalysed the immunoSEQ multiplex PCR reads using MiXCR and keeps one entry per CDR3 protein. The table has over 100,000 distinct CDR3 sequences, 80% to 95% seen once. The sample consisted of CD8+ T cells from PBMCs. These receptors came from a human donor in good health. Both conserved end residues are part of each CDR3. Each record gives: CDR3 DNA, CDR3 protein, D gene, V gene, clone size, J gene. D genes are given only for firm matches. Rows give clone size only sometimes, using once, few, many, or a class for an expanded clone.

CDR3nt: TGTGCCAGCAGCGAACAGCTCACAGATACGCAGTATTTT
CDR3aa: CASSEQLTDTQYF
d_gene: .
v_gene: TRBV14
abundance: once
j_gene: TRBJ2-3

CDR3nt: TGTGCCAGCAGCCAAGACGAACTAGCGGGGTACAATGAGCAGTTCTTC
CDR3aa: CASSQDELAGYNEQFF
d_gene: TRBD2
v_gene: TRBV4-2
abundance: .
j_gene: TRBJ2-1

CDR3nt: TGTGCCAGCAGTTACGCGCCCCAGGGGAGCACTGAAGCTTTCTTT
CDR3aa: CASSYAPQGSTEAFF
d_gene: .
v_gene: TRBV6-6
abundance: .
j_gene: TRBJ1-1

CDR3nt: TGTGCCAGCAGTTACGTCGGGACGGCTGATTACGAGCAGTACTTC
CDR3aa: CASSYVGTADYEQYF
d_gene: .
v_gene: TRBV6-2/TRBV6-3
abundance: .
j_gene: TRBJ2-7

CDR3nt: TGTGCCAGCTCTGCGCAGGGCAACTCCTACGAGCAGTACTTC
CDR3aa: CASSAQGNSYEQYF
d_gene: .
v_gene: TRBV27
abundance: .
j_gene: TRBJ2-7

CDR3nt: TGTGCCAGTAGTTCGACCCCGCCGGGCGGCTACACCTTC
CDR3aa: CASSSTPPGGYTF
d_gene: .
v_gene: TRBV19
abundance: .
j_gene: TRBJ1-2

CDR3nt: TGCGCCAGCAGCCCCAAGGTCCAGGGACCTACCTCCTACAATGAGCAGTTCTTC
CDR3aa: CASSPKVQGPTSYNEQFF
d_gene: .
v_gene: TRBV5-1
abundance: .
j_gene: TRBJ2-1

CDR3nt: TGCGCCAGCAGCCAGGCACAACAGGGCTATGAGCAGTTCTTC
CDR3aa: CASSQAQQGYEQFF
d_gene: .
v_gene: TRBV4-3
abundance: .
j_gene: TRBJ2-1

CDR3nt: TGTGCCATCAGTCCGACTAGCGGGATAAGTTCGGACAATGAGCAGTTCTTC
CDR3aa: CAISPTSGISSDNEQFF
d_gene: TRBD2
v_gene: TRBV10-3
abundance: .
j_gene: TRBJ2-1

CDR3nt: TGCAGCGTACAACAGGGGTATGGCAATCAGCCCCAGCATTTT
CDR3aa: CSVQQGYGNQPQHF
d_gene: TRBD1
v_gene: TRBV29-1
abundance: .
j_gene: TRBJ1-5

CDR3nt: TGTGCCAGCAGTTTAAGCCGGGACTGGGGTGTGGGCAATCAGCCCCAGCATTTT
CDR3aa: CASSLSRDWGVGNQPQHF
d_gene: .
v_gene: TRBV12-3/TRBV12-4
abundance: .
j_gene: TRBJ1-5

CDR3nt: TGTGCCAGCTCACCACCGGAGGGAGAACGGAAGCTCCTCCACTTT
CDR3aa: CASSPPEGERKLLHF
d_gene: .
v_gene: TRBV18
abundance: .
j_gene: TRBJ1-6

CDR3nt: TGTGCCAGCAGCGTAATCGGACAGGGGGCGACCTATGAGCAGTTCTTC
CDR3aa: CASSVIGQGATYEQFF
d_gene: TRBD1
v_gene: TRBV9
abundance: .
j_gene: TRBJ2-1

CDR3nt: TGTGCCAGCAGTTACTTTCCAGGGGGAAGGGCCTACGAGCAGTACTTC
CDR3aa: CASSYFPGGRAYEQYF
d_gene: TRBD1
v_gene: TRBV6-2/TRBV6-3
abundance: .
j_gene: TRBJ2-7

CDR3nt: TGTGCCAGCAGCCAAGATGCTAGCGGGACTTACAATGAGCAGTTCTTC
CDR3aa: CASSQDASGTYNEQFF
d_gene: TRBD2
v_gene: TRBV3-1
abundance: .
j_gene: TRBJ2-1

CDR3nt: TGTGCCAGCAGCGAGAGCGAGGCAGGGAACGGAAACACCATATATTTT
CDR3aa: CASSESEAGNGNTIYF
d_gene: .
v_gene: TRBV9
abundance: .
j_gene: TRBJ1-3

CDR3nt: TGCGCCAGCAGCCAAGAAGTTTCAGGACTAGCCCTATCGGCCTACAATGAGCAGTTCTTC
CDR3aa: CASSQEVSGLALSAYNEQFF
d_gene: TRBD2
v_gene: TRBV4-3
abundance: .
j_gene: TRBJ2-1

CDR3nt: TGTGCCAGCAGCCAAGGGCAGGGGATTCACGAAGCTTTCTTT
CDR3aa: CASSQGQGIHEAFF
d_gene: .
v_gene: TRBV14
abundance: .
j_gene: TRBJ1-1

CDR3nt: TGCAGTGCTAGAGATCACCGGACAGGCGAGCAGTACTTC
CDR3aa: CSARDHRTGEQYF
d_gene: TRBD1
v_gene: TRBV20-1
abundance: .
j_gene: TRBJ2-7

CDR3nt: TGTGCCATCACAAGGAGGCGGGAGAAGGGGAATGAGCAGTTCTTC
CDR3aa: CAITRRREKGNEQFF
d_gene: TRBD2
v_gene: TRBV10-3
abundance: .
j_gene: TRBJ2-1

CDR3nt: TGCAGTGCTAGCGATAAGGCGGCCGGGGAGCTGTTTTTT
CDR3aa: CSASDKAAGELFF
d_gene: .
v_gene: TRBV20-1
abundance: once
j_gene: TRBJ2-2

CDR3nt: TGTGCCAGCAGCCACGGGGGGAGGGGGAACTCCTACGAGCAGTACTTC
CDR3aa: CASSHGGRGNSYEQYF
d_gene: .
v_gene: TRBV4-2
abundance: .
j_gene: TRBJ2-7

CDR3nt: TGCGCCAGCAGCCAAGGGGCCCAGGGGGAGACCCAGTACTTC
CDR3aa: CASSQGAQGETQYF
d_gene: .
v_gene: TRBV4-3
abundance: .
j_gene: TRBJ2-5

CDR3nt: TGTGCCAGCAGCCCACCGGGACAGTCCTATGGCTACACCTTC
CDR3aa: CASSPPGQSYGYTF
d_gene: TRBD1
v_gene: TRBV5-6
abundance: .
j_gene: TRBJ1-2

CDR3nt: TGTGCCAGCAGCGCAAACACAGTGAACACTGAAGCTTTCTTT
CDR3aa: CASSANTVNTEAFF
d_gene: .
v_gene: TRBV9
abundance: .
j_gene: TRBJ1-1

CDR3nt: TGTGCCAGCAGCGAGGGGCGACAGGGTCTCAGCTACACCTTC
CDR3aa: CASSEGRQGLSYTF
d_gene: TRBD1
v_gene: TRBV9
abundance: .
j_gene: TRBJ1-2

CDR3nt: TGTGCCAGCAGCTCTGGGACAGGGAGGAACACTGAAGCTTTCTTT
CDR3aa: CASSSGTGRNTEAFF
d_gene: TRBD1
v_gene: TRBV27
abundance: .
j_gene: TRBJ1-1

CDR3nt: TGCGCCAGCAGCTTGGGACAGGGCGATAACTATGGCTACACCTTC
CDR3aa: CASSLGQGDNYGYTF
d_gene: TRBD1
v_gene: TRBV5-1
abundance: .
j_gene: TRBJ1-2

CDR3nt: TGTGCCAGCAGTTTAAAGAGAGTCGCAGTCTATGGCTACACCTTC
CDR3aa: CASSLKRVAVYGYTF
d_gene: .
v_gene: TRBV27
abundance: .
j_gene: TRBJ1-2

CDR3nt: TGTGCCACCAGCCCTGGGGGGTACGGCTACGAGCAGTACTTC
CDR3aa: CATSPGGYGYEQYF
d_gene: .
v_gene: TRBV15
abundance: .
j_gene: TRBJ2-7

CDR3nt: TGTGCCAGCAGTCCACAGGGGGCTGGGGCCAACGTCCTGACTTTC
CDR3aa: CASSPQGAGANVLTF
d_gene: TRBD1
v_gene: TRBV2
abundance: .
j_gene: TRBJ2-6

CDR3nt: TGTGCCAGCAGCCCCGGGAGACAGCTCTCCTACGAGCAGTACTTC
CDR3aa: CASSPGRQLSYEQYF
d_gene: .
v_gene: TRBV12-3/TRBV12-4
abundance: few
j_gene: TRBJ2-7

CDR3nt: TGTGCCAGCAGCTTAGGAGGGACAGGGTCGAATTCACCCCTCCACTTT
CDR3aa: CASSLGGTGSNSPLHF
d_gene: TRBD1
v_gene: TRBV7-9
abundance: .
j_gene: TRBJ1-6

CDR3nt: TGCAGTGCTAGAGTCACCGGGACGCCCCTCAATGAGCAGTTCTTC
CDR3aa: CSARVTGTPLNEQFF
d_gene: .
v_gene: TRBV20-1
abundance: .
j_gene: TRBJ2-1

CDR3nt: TGTGCCAGCAGCCACCGGGACAGAGGCTATGGCTACACCTTC
CDR3aa: CASSHRDRGYGYTF
d_gene: TRBD1
v_gene: TRBV6-5
abundance: .
j_gene: TRBJ1-2

CDR3nt: TGCAGTGCTTTTCGGACGGGAGTCGGCGAGACCCAGTACTTC
CDR3aa: CSAFRTGVGETQYF
d_gene: .
v_gene: TRBV20-1
abundance: once
j_gene: TRBJ2-5

CDR3nt: TGTGCCAGCAGTGAGTGGGGGACGAACACTGAAGCTTTCTTT
CDR3aa: CASSEWGTNTEAFF
d_gene: .
v_gene: TRBV6-1
abundance: .
j_gene: TRBJ1-1

CDR3nt: TGCGCCAGCAGCGCCAGACCGCGCGGCGACCTTTACAATGAGCAGTTCTTC
CDR3aa: CASSARPRGDLYNEQFF
d_gene: .
v_gene: TRBV4-3
abundance: .
j_gene: TRBJ2-1

CDR3nt: TGTGCCAGCAGCCAAGTCAGGACAGGGGAAGGCTACACCTTC
CDR3aa: CASSQVRTGEGYTF
d_gene: TRBD1
v_gene: TRBV3-1
abundance: .
j_gene: TRBJ1-2

CDR3nt: TGTGCCAGCAGCCCTAGCGGCCAAATATACAATGAGCAGTTCTTC
CDR3aa: CASSPSGQIYNEQFF
d_gene: TRBD2
v_gene: TRBV7-2
abundance: .
j_gene: TRBJ2-1

CDR3nt: TGCAGCGTTCGGGACAGTGAAGCTTTCTTT
CDR3aa: CSVRDSEAFF
d_gene: TRBD1
v_gene: TRBV29-1
abundance: .
j_gene: TRBJ1-1

CDR3nt: TGCAGTGCTAGTATCCGCACAGATACGCAGTATTTT
CDR3aa: CSASIRTDTQYF
d_gene: .
v_gene: TRBV20-1
abundance: .
j_gene: TRBJ2-3

CDR3nt: TGTGCCAGCAGTTACACCGGGACAGGCGGCTCTGGCTATGGCTACACCTTC
CDR3aa: CASSYTGTGGSGYGYTF
d_gene: TRBD1
v_gene: TRBV6-5
abundance: .
j_gene: TRBJ1-2

CDR3nt: TGTGCCAGCAGCTCCCAGGGCGCTGAGGAAAAACTGTTTTTT
CDR3aa: CASSSQGAEEKLFF
d_gene: .
v_gene: TRBV6-5
abundance: .
j_gene: TRBJ1-4

CDR3nt: TGTGCCAGCAGTTACTCGAATTTCGGCAGGCCGTCCTATGGCTACACCTTC
CDR3aa: CASSYSNFGRPSYGYTF
d_gene: .
v_gene: TRBV6-5
abundance: .
j_gene: TRBJ1-2

CDR3nt: TGTGCCAGCGCCCGTGCGACGACAGGGGTGAACACTGAAGCTTTCTTT
CDR3aa: CASARATTGVNTEAFF
d_gene: TRBD1
v_gene: TRBV6-4
abundance: .
j_gene: TRBJ1-1

CDR3nt: TGTGCCAGTACCGTCGGGACAGGGGTCCAAAAACTGTTTTTT
CDR3aa: CASTVGTGVQKLFF
d_gene: TRBD1
v_gene: TRBV19
abundance: .
j_gene: TRBJ1-4

CDR3nt: TGTGCCAGCATTGACCGGGGCGGCCAAGAGACCCAGTACTTC
CDR3aa: CASIDRGGQETQYF
d_gene: .
v_gene: TRBV6-2/TRBV6-3
abundance: .
j_gene: TRBJ2-5

CDR3nt: TGCGCCAGCAGCCGGTGGGGACTAGCGATTAATGAGCAGTTCTTC
CDR3aa: CASSRWGLAINEQFF
d_gene: TRBD2
v_gene: TRBV4-1
abundance: .
j_gene: TRBJ2-1

CDR3nt: TGCGCCAGCAGCTTGGAGACGGTAGCGAACACTGAAGCTTTCTTT
CDR3aa: CASSLETVANTEAFF
d_gene: .
v_gene: TRBV5-1
abundance: .
j_gene: TRBJ1-1

CDR3nt: TGTGCCAGCAGCCTTAACCAACAGGGGGCCTATGGCTACACCTTC
CDR3aa: CASSLNQQGAYGYTF
d_gene: TRBD1
v_gene: TRBV7-9
abundance: .
j_gene: TRBJ1-2

CDR3nt: TGTGCCTATAGTAAAAGGGGCGACTATGGCTACACCTTC
CDR3aa: CAYSKRGDYGYTF
d_gene: .
v_gene: TRBV7-2
abundance: .
j_gene: TRBJ1-2

CDR3nt: TGTGCCAGCAGCCCCGACAGGTTCTCTGAAAACACCATATATTTT
CDR3aa: CASSPDRFSENTIYF
d_gene: .
v_gene: TRBV7-2
abundance: .
j_gene: TRBJ1-3

CDR3nt: TGTGCCAGCAGCCGACCAGACGCGGGACAGGGGGCGTCGAGAGATACGCAGTATTTT
CDR3aa: CASSRPDAGQGASRDTQYF
d_gene: TRBD1
v_gene: TRBV7-9
abundance: .
j_gene: TRBJ2-3